This T cell receptor beta chain was observed in a study of blood T cell repertoires in COVID-19. Looking at the study overall: Specimens from acute and convalescent COVID-19 originated in the United States, Italy and Spain. Nucleic acid was either cDNA or gDNA, and it came from T cells, B-cell-depleted T cells, or PBMCs.

Per the authors' pipeline: The assay estimated nucleated cells by amplifying reference gene primers. Profiled with immunoSEQ multiplex PCR; TCRdb holds only in-frame clones, not every one. The DNA gave D and trimming, while V, J and clone size come from that table. The data show more than 110,000 clones, under 90% seen once. V shed 7 bases, J shed 6 bases, and the junction held 9 bases outside the gene matches. Per germline, CDR1 MRHNA and CDR2 SNTAGT. The CDR3 covers 14 residues. This rearrangement joins TRBV6-4 to TRBJ2-1; 7 positions agree with TRBD1. This TCR came from a woman aged 80 or older in a cohort sampled during active or convalescent COVID-19. Material for sequencing was peripheral blood. The CDR3 DNA reads as TGTGCCAGCACAAGTCAGGGGGTCCCCAATGAGCAGTTCTTC. Translated: CASTSQGVPNEQFF.